The following is a TCR beta chain sequence with its context. The data were taken from a study of Ad26.COV2.S vaccination and SARS-CoV-2 variants. Study information: Donor participated within the Ad26.COV2.S arm of the COV1001 trial. Dosing was one shot or two shots 56 days apart.

The germline V and J ends were trimmed by 4 bases and 0 bases, with 16 bases remaining between them. The CDR3 has 17 amino acids. The germline gives CDR1 SEHNR, CDR2 FQNEAQ (reference sequence). The treatment: some 19 received Ad26.COV2.S at low or high dose, single or two shots; roughly five received placebo; per-sample allocation not given. Following the first vaccine or placebo injection, samples were taken on day 63. The protocol was immunoSEQ multiplex PCR, while the TCRdb copy is restricted to in-frame clones and leaves out a portion. The top ten hold approximately 5% of the sample, which has roughly 350,000 clones, around 89% seen once.

The source of this sequence is a person aged 18-60 years who received the Ad26.COV2.S COVID-19 vaccine or a placebo. The sample in question was peripheral blood, obtained in a trial of Ad26.COV2.S vaccine versus placebo. V usage is TRBV7-9 and J usage is TRBJ2-4, with D tentatively TRBD1 or TRBD2 (5 bases each). The CDR3 loop reads CASSSVSAGRAKNIQYF. As DNA, the CDR3 is TGTGCCAGCAGCTCCGTCTCCGCAGGGAGAGCCAAAAACATTCAGTACTTC.